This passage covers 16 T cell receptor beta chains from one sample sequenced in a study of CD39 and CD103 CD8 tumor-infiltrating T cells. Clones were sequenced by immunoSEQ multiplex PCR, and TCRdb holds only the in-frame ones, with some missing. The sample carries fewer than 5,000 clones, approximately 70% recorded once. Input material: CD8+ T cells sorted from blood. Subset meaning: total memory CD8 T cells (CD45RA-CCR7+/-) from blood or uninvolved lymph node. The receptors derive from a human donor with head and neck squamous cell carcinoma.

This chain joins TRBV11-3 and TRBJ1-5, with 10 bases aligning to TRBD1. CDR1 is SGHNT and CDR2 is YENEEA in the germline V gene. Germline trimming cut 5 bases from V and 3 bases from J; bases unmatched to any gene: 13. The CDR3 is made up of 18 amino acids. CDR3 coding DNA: TGTGCCAGCAGCCGAAACGCCTCCGGGACAGGGGACAATCAGCCCCAGCATTTT. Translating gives CASSRNASGTGDNQPQHF.

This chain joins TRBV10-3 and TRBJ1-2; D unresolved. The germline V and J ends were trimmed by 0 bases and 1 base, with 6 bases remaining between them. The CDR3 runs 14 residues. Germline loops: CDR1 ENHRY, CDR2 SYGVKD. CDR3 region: CAISESAGNYGYTF. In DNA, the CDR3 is TGTGCCATCAGTGAGTCAGCGGGTAACTATGGCTACACCTTC.

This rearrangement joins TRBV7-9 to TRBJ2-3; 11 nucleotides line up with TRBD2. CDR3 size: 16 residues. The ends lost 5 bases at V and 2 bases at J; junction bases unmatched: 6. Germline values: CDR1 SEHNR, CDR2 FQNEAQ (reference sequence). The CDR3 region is CASSPLSGGDTDTQYF. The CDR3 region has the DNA TGTGCCAGCAGCCCACTTAGCGGGGGGGACACAGATACGCAGTATTTT. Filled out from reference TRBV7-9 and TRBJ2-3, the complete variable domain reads DTGVSQNPRHKITKRGQNVTFRCDPISEHNRLYWYRQTLGQGPEFLTYFQNEAQLEKSRLLSDRFSAERPKGSFSTLEIQRTEQGDSAMYLCASSPLSGGDTDTQYFGPGTRLTVL.

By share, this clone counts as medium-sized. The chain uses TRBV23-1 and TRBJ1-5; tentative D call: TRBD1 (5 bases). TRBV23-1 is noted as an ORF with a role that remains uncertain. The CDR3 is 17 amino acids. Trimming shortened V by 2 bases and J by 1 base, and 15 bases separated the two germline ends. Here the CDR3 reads CASSQPGEGRSNQPQHF. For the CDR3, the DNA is TGCGCCAGCAGTCAACCGGGGGAGGGCCGAAGCAATCAGCCCCAGCATTTT.

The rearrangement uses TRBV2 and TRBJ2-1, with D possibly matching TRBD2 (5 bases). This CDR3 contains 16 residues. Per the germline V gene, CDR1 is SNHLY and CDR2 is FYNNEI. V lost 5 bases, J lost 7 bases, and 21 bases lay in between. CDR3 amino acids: CASSSHDYPRWNEQFF. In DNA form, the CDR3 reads TGTGCCAGCAGTTCCCATGACTATCCCCGGTGGAATGAGCAGTTCTTC.

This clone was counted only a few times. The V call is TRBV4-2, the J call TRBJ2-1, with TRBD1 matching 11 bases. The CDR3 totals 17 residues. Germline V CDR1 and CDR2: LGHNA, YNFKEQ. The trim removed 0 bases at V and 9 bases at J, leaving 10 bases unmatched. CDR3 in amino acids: CASSQDFAGTGGSEQFF. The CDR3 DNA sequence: TGTGCCAGCAGCCAAGATTTTGCGGGGACAGGGGGAAGTGAGCAGTTCTTC.

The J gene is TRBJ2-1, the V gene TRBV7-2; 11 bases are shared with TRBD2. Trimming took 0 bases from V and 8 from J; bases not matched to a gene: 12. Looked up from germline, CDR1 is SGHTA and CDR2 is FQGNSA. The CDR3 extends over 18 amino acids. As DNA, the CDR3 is TGTGCCAGCAGCTTAGCGCCGGTAGCGGGGGGGAGAAGGGATGAGCAGTTCTTC. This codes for CASSLAPVAGGRRDEQFF. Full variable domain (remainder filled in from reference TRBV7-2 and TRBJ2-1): GAGVSQSPSNKVTEKGKDVELRCDPISGHTALYWYRQSLGQGLEFLIYFQGNSAPDKSGLPSDRFSAERTGGSVSTLTIQRTQQEDSAVYLCASSLAPVAGGRRDEQFFGPGTRLTVL.

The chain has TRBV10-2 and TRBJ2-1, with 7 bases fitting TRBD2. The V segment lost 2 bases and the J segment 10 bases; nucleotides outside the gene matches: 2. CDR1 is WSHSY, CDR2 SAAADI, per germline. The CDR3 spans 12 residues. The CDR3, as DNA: TGCGCCAGCAGTGAGATACTAGCGGAGCAGTTCTTC. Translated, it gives CASSEILAEQFF.

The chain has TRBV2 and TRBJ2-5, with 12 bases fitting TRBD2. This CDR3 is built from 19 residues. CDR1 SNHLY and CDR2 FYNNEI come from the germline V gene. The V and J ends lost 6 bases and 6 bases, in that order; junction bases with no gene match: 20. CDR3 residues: CASRLTSGGPTSDSKTQYF. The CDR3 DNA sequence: TGTGCCAGCAGGCTAACTAGCGGGGGGCCAACTTCCGACAGCAAGACCCAGTACTTC.

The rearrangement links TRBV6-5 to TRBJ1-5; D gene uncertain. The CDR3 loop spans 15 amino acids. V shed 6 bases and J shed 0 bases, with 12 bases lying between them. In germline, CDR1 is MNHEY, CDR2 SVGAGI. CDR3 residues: CASRPTVRSNQPQHF. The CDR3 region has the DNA TGTGCCAGCAGGCCTACGGTTCGTAGCAATCAGCCCCAGCATTTT.

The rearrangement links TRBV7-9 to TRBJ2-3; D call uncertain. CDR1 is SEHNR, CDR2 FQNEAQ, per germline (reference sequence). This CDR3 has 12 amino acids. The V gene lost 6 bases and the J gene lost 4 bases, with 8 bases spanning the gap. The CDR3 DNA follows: TGTGCCAGCAGTTCCGGTGCAGATACGCAGTATTTT. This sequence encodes CASSSGADTQYF.

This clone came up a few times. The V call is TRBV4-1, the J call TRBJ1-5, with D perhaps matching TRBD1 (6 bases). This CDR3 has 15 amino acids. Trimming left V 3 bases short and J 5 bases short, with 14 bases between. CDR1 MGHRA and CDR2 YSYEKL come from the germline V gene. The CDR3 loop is CASSQIDRYDQPQHF. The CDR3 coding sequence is TGCGCCAGCAGCCAGATCGACAGGTACGATCAGCCCCAGCATTTT.

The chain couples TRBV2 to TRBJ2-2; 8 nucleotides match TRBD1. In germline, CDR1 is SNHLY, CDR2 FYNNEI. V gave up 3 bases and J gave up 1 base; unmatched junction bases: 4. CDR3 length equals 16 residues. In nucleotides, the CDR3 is TGTGCCAGCAGTGATGTGGGACAGGTGAACACCGGGGAGCTGTTTTTT. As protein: CASSDVGQVNTGELFF.

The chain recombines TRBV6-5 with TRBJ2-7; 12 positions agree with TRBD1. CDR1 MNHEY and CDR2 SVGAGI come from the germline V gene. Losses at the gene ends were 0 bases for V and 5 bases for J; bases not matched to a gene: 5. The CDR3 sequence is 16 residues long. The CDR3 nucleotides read TGTGCCAGCAGTTACTCTGGGACAGGGGGCATCAACGAGCAGTACTTC. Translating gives CASSYSGTGGINEQYF.

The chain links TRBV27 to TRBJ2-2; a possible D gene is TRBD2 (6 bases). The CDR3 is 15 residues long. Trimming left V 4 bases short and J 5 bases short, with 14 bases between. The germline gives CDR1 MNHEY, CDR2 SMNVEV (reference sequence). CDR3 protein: CASSCRSGVTGELFF. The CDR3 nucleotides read TGTGCCAGCAGTTGTCGCTCGGGGGTGACCGGGGAGCTGTTTTTT.

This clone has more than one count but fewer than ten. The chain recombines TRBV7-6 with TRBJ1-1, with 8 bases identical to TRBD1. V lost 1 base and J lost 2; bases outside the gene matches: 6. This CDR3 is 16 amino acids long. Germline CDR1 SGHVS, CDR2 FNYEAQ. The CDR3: CASSLGQGLANTEAFF. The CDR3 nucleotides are TGTGCCAGCAGCTTAGGACAGGGGTTAGCTAACACTGAAGCTTTCTTT. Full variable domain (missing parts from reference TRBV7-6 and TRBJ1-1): GAGVSQSPRYKVTKRGQDVALRCDPISGHVSLYWYRQALGQGPEFLTYFNYEAQQDKSGLPNDRFSAERPEGSISTLTIQRTEQRDSAMYRCASSLGQGLANTEAFFGQGTRLTVV.